Described below is a single T cell receptor beta chain sequence and its context. The repertoire was sequenced with immunoSEQ multiplex PCR; TCRdb's copy has only in-frame clones and lacks some. The sample contains 70,000 to 75,000 clones, 92% of which appear only once. The sample comes from a study of T cell changes during pregnancy in multiple sclerosis. The specimen was peripheral blood, collected in the second trimester of pregnancy. The TCR originated in a female donor with multiple sclerosis, enrolled in a pregnancy study.

For the CDR3, the DNA is TGTGCCAGCAGGGAGGCTAGCGGGAGAGCGCAGTATTTT. This codes for CASREASGRAQYF. The rearrangement uses TRBV28 and TRBJ2-3, with 10 bases aligning to TRBD2. The V gene end was trimmed by 6 bases and the J gene end by 10 bases; junction bases not matched to a gene: 7. Germline CDR1 is MDHEN and CDR2 is SYDVKM. The CDR3 contains 13 residues.